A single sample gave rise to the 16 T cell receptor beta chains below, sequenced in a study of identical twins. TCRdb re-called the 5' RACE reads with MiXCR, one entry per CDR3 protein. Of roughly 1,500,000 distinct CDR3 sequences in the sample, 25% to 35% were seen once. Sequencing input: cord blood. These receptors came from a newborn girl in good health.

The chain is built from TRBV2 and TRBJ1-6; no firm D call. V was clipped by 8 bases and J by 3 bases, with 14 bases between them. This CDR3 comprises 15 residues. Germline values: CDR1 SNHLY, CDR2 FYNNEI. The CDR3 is CASSESGGYNSPLHF. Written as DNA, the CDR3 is TGTGCCAGCTCCGAGTCGGGAGGCTATAATTCACCCCTCCACTTT. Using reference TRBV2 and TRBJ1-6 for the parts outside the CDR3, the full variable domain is EPEVTQTPSHQVTQMGQEVILRCVPISNHLYFYWYRQILGQKVEFLVSFYNNEISEKSEIFDDQFSVERPDGSNFTLKIRSTKLEDSAMYFCASSESGGYNSPLHFGNGTRLTVT.

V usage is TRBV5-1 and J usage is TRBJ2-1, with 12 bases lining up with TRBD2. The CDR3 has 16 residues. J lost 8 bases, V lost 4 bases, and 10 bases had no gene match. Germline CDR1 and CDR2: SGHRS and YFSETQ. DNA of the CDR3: TGCGCCAGCAGCCGAAGCACTAGCGGGGGGTTCTATGAGCAGTTCTTC. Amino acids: CASSRSTSGGFYEQFF.

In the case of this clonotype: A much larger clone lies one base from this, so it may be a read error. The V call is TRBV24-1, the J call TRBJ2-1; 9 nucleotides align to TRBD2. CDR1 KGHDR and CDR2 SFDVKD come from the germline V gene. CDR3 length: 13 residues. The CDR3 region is CATATSGYDEQFF. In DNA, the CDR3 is TGTGCCACCGCGACTAGCGGCTACGATGAGCAGTTCTTC.

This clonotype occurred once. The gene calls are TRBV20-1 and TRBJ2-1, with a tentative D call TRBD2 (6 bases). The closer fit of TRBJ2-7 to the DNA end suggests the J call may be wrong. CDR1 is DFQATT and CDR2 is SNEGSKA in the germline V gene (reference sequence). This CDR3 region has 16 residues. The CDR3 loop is CSARAAGPGSYDEQYF. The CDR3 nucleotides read TGCAGTGCTAGAGCGGCGGGGCCCGGATCCTACGATGAGCAGTACTTC.

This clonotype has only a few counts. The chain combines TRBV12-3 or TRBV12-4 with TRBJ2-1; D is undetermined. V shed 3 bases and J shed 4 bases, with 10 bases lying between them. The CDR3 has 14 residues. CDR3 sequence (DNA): TGTGCCAGCAGTTTGAGAAACGCTTACAATGAGCAGTTCTTC. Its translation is CASSLRNAYNEQFF.

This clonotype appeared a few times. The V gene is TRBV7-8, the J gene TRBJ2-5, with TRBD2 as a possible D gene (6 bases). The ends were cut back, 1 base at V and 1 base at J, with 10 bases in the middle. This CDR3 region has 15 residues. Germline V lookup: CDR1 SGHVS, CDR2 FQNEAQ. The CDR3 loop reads CASSLGGLSQETQYF. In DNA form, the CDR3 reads TGTGCCAGCAGCTTAGGGGGACTTAGCCAAGAGACCCAGTACTTC.

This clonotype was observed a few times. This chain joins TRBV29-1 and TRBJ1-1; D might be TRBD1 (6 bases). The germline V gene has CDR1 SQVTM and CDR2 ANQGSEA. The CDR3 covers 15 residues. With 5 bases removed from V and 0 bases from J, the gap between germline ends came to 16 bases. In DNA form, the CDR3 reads TGCAGCGTTCAAGCCAGGGGACGGATGAACACTGAAGCTTTCTTT. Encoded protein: CSVQARGRMNTEAFF.

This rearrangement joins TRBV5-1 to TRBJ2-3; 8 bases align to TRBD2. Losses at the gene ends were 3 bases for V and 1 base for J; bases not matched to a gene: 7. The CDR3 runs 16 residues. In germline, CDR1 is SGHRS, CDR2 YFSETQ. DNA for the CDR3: TGCGCCAGCAGCTCCCCCGGGACTAGGGGCACAGATACGCAGTATTTT. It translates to CASSSPGTRGTDTQYF.

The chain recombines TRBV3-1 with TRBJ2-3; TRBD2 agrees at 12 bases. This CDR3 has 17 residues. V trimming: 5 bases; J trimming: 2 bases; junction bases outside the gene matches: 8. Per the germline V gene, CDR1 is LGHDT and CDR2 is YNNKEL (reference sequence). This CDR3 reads CASSSERTSGATDTQYF. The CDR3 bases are TGTGCCAGCAGCTCAGAGAGGACTAGCGGGGCCACAGATACGCAGTATTTT.

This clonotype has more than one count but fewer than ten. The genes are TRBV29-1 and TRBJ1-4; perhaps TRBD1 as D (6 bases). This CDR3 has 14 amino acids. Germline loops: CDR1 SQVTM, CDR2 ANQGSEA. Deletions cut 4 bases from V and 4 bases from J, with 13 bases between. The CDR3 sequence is CSVGERGFNEKLFF. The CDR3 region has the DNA TGCAGCGTTGGGGAAAGGGGGTTTAATGAAAAACTGTTTTTT.

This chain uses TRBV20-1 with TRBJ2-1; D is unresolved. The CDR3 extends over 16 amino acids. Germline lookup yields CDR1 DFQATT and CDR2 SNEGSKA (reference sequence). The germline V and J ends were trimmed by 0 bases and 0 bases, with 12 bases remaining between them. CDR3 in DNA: TGCAGTGCTAGAGATGGTCCGGCGTTCTCCTACAATGAGCAGTTCTTC. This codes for CSARDGPAFSYNEQFF.

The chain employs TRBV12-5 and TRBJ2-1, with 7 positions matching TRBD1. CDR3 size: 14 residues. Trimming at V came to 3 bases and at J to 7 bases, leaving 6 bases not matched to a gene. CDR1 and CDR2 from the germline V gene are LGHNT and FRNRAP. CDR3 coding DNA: TGTGCTAGTGGTTTATCCGCGACAGGGAATGAGCAGTTCTTC. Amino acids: CASGLSATGNEQFF.

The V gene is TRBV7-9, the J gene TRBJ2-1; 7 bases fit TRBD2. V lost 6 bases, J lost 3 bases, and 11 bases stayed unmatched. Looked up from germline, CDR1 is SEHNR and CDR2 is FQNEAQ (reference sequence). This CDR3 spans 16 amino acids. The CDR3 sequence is CASRKATLADYNEQFF. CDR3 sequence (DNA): TGTGCCAGCAGGAAAGCGACGCTAGCGGACTACAATGAGCAGTTCTTC. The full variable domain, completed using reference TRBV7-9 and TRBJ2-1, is DTGVSQNPRHKITKRGQNVTFRCDPISEHNRLYWYRQTLGQGPEFLTYFQNEAQLEKSRLLSDRFSAERPKGSFSTLEIQRTEQGDSAMYLCASRKATLADYNEQFFGPGTRLTVL.

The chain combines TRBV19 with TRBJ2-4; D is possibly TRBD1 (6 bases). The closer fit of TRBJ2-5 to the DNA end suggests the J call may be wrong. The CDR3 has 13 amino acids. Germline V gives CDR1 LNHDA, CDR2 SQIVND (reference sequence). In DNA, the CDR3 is TGTGCCAGTCTGGACAGCAGAAAAGAGACCCAGTACTTC. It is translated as CASLDSRKETQYF.

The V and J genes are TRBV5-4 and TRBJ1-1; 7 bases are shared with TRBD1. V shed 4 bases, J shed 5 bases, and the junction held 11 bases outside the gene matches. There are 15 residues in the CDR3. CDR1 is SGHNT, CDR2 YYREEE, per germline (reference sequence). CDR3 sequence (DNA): TGTGCCAGCAGCCCTCGGCAGGGGGGAAAGACTGAAGCTTTCTTT. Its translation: CASSPRQGGKTEAFF.

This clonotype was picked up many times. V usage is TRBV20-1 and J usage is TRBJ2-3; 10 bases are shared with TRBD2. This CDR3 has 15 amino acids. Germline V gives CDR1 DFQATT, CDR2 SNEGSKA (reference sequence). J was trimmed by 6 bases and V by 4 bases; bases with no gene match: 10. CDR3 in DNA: TGCAGTGCTACCCTGTTGCTAGCGGGAGAGGATACGCAGTATTTT. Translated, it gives CSATLLLAGEDTQYF.